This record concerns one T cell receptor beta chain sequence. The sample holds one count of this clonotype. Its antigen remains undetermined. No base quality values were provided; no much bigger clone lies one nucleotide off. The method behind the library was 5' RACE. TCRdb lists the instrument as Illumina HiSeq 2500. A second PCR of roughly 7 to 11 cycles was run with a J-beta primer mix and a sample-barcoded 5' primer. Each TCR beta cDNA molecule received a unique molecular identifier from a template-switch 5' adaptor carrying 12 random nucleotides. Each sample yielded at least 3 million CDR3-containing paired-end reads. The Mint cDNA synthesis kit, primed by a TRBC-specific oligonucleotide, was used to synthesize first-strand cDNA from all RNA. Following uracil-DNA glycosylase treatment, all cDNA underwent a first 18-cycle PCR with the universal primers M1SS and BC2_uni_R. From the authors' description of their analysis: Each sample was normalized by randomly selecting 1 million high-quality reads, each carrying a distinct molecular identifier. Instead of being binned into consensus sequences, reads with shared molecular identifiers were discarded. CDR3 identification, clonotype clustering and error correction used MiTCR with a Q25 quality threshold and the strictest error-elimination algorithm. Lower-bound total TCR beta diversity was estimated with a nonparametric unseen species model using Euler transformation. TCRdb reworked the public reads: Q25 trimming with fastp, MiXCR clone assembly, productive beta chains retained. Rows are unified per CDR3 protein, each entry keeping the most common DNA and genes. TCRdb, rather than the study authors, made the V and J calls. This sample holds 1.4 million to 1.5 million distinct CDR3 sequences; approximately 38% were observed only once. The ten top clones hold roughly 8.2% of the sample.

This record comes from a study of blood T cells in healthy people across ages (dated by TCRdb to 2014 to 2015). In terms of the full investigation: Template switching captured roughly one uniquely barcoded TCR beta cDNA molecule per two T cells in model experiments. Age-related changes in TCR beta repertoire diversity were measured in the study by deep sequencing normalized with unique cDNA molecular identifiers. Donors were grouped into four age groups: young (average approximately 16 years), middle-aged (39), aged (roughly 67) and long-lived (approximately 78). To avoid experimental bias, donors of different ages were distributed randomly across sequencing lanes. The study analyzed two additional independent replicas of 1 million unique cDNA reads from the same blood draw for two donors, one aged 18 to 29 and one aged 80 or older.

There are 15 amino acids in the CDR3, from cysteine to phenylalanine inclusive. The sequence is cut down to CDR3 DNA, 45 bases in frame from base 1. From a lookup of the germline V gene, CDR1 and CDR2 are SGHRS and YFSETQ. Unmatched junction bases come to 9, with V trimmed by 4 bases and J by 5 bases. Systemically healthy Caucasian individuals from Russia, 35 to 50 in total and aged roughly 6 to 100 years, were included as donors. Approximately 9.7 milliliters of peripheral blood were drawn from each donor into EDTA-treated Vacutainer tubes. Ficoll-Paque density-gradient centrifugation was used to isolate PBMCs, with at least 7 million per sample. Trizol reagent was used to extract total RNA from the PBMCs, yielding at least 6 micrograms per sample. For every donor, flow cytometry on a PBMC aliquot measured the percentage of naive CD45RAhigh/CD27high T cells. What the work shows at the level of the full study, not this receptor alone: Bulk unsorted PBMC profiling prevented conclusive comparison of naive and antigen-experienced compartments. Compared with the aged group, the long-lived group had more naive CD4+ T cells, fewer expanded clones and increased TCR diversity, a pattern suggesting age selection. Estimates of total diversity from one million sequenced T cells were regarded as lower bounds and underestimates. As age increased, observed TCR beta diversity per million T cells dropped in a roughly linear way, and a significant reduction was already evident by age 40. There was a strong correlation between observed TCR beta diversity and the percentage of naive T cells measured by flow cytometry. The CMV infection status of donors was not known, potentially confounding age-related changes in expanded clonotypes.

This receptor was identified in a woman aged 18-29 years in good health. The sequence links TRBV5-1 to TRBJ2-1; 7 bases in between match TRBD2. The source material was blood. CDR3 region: CASSHGGTMNNEQFF. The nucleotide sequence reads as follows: TGCGCCAGCAGCCACGGGGGGACTATGAACAATGAGCAGTTCTTC.